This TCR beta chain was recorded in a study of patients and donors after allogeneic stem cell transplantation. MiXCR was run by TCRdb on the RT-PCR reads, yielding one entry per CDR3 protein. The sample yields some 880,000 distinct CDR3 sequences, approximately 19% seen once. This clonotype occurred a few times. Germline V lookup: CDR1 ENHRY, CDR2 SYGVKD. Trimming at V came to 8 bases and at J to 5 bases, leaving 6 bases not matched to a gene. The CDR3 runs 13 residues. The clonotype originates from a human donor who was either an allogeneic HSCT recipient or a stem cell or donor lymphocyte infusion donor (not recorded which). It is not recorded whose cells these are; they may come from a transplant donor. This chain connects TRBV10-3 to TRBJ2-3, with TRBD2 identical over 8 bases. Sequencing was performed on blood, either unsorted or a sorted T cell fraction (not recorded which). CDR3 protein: CAIRGGGIDTQYF. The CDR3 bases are TGTGCCATCCGGGGCGGGGGGATAGATACGCAGTATTTT.